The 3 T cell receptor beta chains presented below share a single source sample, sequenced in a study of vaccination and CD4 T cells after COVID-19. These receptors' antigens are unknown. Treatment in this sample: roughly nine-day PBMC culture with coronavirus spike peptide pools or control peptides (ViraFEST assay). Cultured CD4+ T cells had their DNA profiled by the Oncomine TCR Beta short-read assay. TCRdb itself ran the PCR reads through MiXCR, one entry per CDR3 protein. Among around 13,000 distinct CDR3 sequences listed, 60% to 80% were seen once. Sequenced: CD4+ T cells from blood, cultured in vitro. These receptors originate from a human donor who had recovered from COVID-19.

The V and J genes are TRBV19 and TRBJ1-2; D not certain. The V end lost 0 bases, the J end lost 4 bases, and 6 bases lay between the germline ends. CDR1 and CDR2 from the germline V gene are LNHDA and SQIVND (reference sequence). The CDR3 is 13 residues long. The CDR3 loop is CASSIDLRYGYTF. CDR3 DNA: TGTGCCAGTAGTATAGATCTTCGCTATGGCTACACCTTC.

DNA of the CDR3: TGTGCCAGCAGCTCCAGTTGGGTGAGAGGACAGCCCCAGCATTTT. Translated: CASSSSWVRGQPQHF. The chain links TRBV7-2 to TRBJ1-5; D gene uncertain. Germline assignment: CDR1 SGHTA and CDR2 FQGNSA. V shed 4 bases and J shed 7 bases, with 17 bases lying between them. The CDR3 totals 15 residues.

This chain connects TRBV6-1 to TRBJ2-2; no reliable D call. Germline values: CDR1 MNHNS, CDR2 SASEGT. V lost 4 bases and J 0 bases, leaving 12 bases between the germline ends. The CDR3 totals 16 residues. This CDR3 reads CASSGTWTTNTGELFF. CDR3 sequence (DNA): TGTGCCAGCAGTGGGACGTGGACCACGAACACCGGGGAGCTGTTTTTT.